The 13 T cell receptor beta chains below come from one sample, sequenced in a study of blood T cells in healthy people across ages. For the second PCR, which ran for roughly 7 to 11 cycles, a sample-barcoded 5' primer and a J-beta primer mix were used. MiXCR was run by TCRdb on the 5' RACE reads, yielding one entry per CDR3 protein. Among 1.2 million to 1.5 million distinct CDR3 sequences, approximately 59% were seen once, and the ten largest hold 5% to 7%. The sample was blood. Receptors originate from a man aged 18 to 29 in good health.

DNA of the CDR3: TGTGCCAGCAGTTACAGGGAGTACGAGCAGTACTTC. The encoded protein is CASSYREYEQYF. The V and J genes are TRBV7-9 and TRBJ2-5; possibly TRBD1 for D (6 bases). The better agreement between TRBJ2-7 and the DNA end casts doubt on the J call. CDR1 and CDR2 from the germline V gene are SEHNR and FQNEAQ (reference sequence). This CDR3 comprises 12 residues.

This clonotype has more than one count but fewer than ten. J is TRBJ2-7 and V is TRBV29-1; TRBD2 matches 8 bases. The CDR3 extends over 15 amino acids. CDR1 is SQVTM and CDR2 is ANQGSEA in the germline V gene. Trimming at V came to 6 bases and at J to 0 bases, leaving 10 bases not matched to a gene. CDR3: CSVQLSGGNSYEQYF. In nucleotides, the CDR3 is TGCAGCGTCCAACTAAGCGGGGGCAACTCCTACGAGCAGTACTTC.

This clonotype was counted only a few times. The J gene is TRBJ2-7, the V gene TRBV15; D is unresolved. The CDR3 consists of 15 residues. Germline V CDR1 and CDR2: LNHNV, YYDKDF (reference sequence). V dropped 0 bases and J dropped 0 bases, with 9 bases sitting between them. In nucleotides, the CDR3 is TGTGCCACCAGCAGAGATATCGGAACCTCCTACGAGCAGTACTTC. Protein product: CATSRDIGTSYEQYF.

The CDR3 region is CASSYLASTDTQYF. The DNA of the CDR3 is TGTGCCAGCAGTTATCTAGCGAGCACAGATACGCAGTATTTT. This chain links TRBV6-5 with TRBJ2-3, with a weak D call TRBD2 (6 bases). Germline assignment: CDR1 MNHEY and CDR2 SVGAGI. The CDR3 consists of 14 residues. V lost 3 bases and J lost 0, with 7 bases in between.

The chain joins TRBV6-5 to TRBJ2-4; weak D call: TRBD1 (5 bases). The DNA end is a closer match to TRBJ2-5, so the J assignment may be wrong. CDR3 size: 14 residues. Germline CDR1 is MNHEY and CDR2 is SVGAGI. CDR3 sequence: CASRHGRESATQYF. CDR3 sequence (DNA): TGTGCCAGCAGACACGGCAGGGAATCTGCGACCCAGTACTTC.

About this clonotype itself: One base away lies a much larger clone, so this may be a sequencing read error. This rearrangement joins TRBV6-1 to TRBJ2-1; tentative D call: TRBD2 (5 bases). The J call may be in error: the DNA end matches TRBJ2-7 better. This CDR3 is 14 amino acids long. Germline V CDR1 and CDR2: MNHNS, SASEGT. The CDR3 sequence: CASPSGLFYNEQYF. The CDR3 coding sequence is TGTGCCAGCCCCTCCGGACTCTTCTACAATGAGCAGTACTTC.

The chain has TRBV9 and TRBJ2-3, with 8 bases lining up with TRBD1. Germline V CDR1 and CDR2: SGDLS, YYNGEE. V was clipped by 3 bases and J by 1 base; unmatched bases: 10. There are 17 residues in the CDR3. This CDR3 reads CASSARGQGFGTDTQYF. CDR3 nucleotide sequence: TGTGCCAGCAGCGCCAGAGGACAGGGATTCGGCACAGATACGCAGTATTTT. The whole variable domain, remainder taken from reference TRBV9 and TRBJ2-3, is DSGVTQTPKHLITATGQRVTLRCSPRSGDLSVYWYQQSLDQGLQFLIQYYNGEERAKGNILERFSAQQFPDLHSELNLSSLELGDSALYFCASSARGQGFGTDTQYFGPGTRLTVL.

The chain combines TRBV7-9 with TRBJ2-1; 12 positions match TRBD2. Germline V lookup: CDR1 SEHNR, CDR2 FQNEAQ (reference sequence). The CDR3 runs 15 residues. The trim removed 5 bases at V and 5 bases at J, leaving 4 bases unmatched. For the CDR3, the DNA is TGTGCCAGCAGCCCCCGACTAGCGGGAGACAATGAGCAGTTCTTC. Its protein is CASSPRLAGDNEQFF.

The CDR3 coding sequence is TGTGCCAGCAGTTCCTTGGGGGGCGTCGGCCATGAGCAGTTCTTC. Its translation: CASSSLGGVGHEQFF. The chain carries TRBV6-1 and TRBJ2-1; D possibly matches TRBD1 or TRBD2 (6 bases each). Per the germline V gene, CDR1 is MNHNS and CDR2 is SASEGT. CDR3 length: 15 residues. Trimming removed 5 bases at V and 8 bases at J, with 19 bases between.

This clonotype was seen at least ten times. V is TRBV25-1 and J is TRBJ2-7, with D hard to call. The CDR3 is 13 amino acids. Germline V gene data show CDR1 as MGHDK and CDR2 as SYGVNS. Trimming stripped 3 bases from V and 5 bases from J, with 11 bases between. This CDR3 reads CASSDPRRNEQYF. The CDR3 region has the DNA TGTGCCAGCAGTGACCCAAGGAGAAACGAGCAGTACTTC.

This chain uses TRBV7-6 with TRBJ2-3, with 9 bases aligning to TRBD2. V shed 1 base and J 6 bases; nucleotides not matched to a gene: 5. This CDR3 is 15 amino acids long. Germline CDR1 reads SGHVS; CDR2 reads FNYEAQ. CDR3 sequence: CASSLVAGGVDTQYF. The CDR3 nucleotides read TGTGCCAGCAGCTTAGTCGCGGGAGGGGTGGATACGCAGTATTTT.

The gene calls are TRBV12-3 or TRBV12-4 and TRBJ2-3; D not resolved. This CDR3 is 16 amino acids long. Trimming stripped 2 bases from V and 5 bases from J, with 17 bases between. CDR3 amino acids: CASSLWASRRGDTQYF. DNA for the CDR3: TGTGCCAGCAGTTTATGGGCTAGTCGCCGTGGAGATACGCAGTATTTT.

The V and J genes are TRBV21-1 and TRBJ1-1. TRBV21-1 is listed as a pseudogene. This CDR3 is 13 amino acids long. CDR3 sequence (DNA): TGTGCCGGCTCTGACATCATGAACACTGAAGCTTTCTTT. Residues: CAGSDIMNTEAFF.